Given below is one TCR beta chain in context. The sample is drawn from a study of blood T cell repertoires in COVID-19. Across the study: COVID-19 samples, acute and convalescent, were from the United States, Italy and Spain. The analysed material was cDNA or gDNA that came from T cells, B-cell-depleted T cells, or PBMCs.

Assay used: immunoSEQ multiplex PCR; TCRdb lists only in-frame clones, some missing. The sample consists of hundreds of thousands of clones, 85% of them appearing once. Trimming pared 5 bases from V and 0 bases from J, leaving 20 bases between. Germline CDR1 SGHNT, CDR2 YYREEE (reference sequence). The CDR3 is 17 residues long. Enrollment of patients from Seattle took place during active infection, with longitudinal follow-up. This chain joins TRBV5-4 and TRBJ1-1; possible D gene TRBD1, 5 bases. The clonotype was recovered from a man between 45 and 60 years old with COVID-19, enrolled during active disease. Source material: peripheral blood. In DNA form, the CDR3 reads TGTGCCAGCAGTCGGGGGACCCTAAGCTCCTTGAACACTGAAGCTTTCTTT. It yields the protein CASSRGTLSSLNTEAFF.